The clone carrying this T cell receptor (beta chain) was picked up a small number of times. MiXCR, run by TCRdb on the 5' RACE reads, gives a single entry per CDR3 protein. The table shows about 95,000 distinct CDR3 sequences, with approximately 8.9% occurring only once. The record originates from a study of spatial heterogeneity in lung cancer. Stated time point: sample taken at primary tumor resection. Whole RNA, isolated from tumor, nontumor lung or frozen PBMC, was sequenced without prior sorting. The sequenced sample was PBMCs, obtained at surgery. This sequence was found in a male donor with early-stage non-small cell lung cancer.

For the CDR3, the DNA is TGCAGCGTCCTGCCGGGACTCCAGGAAGAGCAGTACTTC. It encodes CSVLPGLQEEQYF. The V gene is TRBV29-1, the J gene TRBJ2-7; TRBD2 is a possible D gene (6 bases). The germline V and J ends were trimmed by 6 bases and 7 bases, with 19 bases remaining between them. CDR3 size: 13 residues. The germline CDR1 and CDR2 sequences are SQVTM and ANQGSEA.